The next 15 T cell receptor beta chains were all read from a single sample in a study of shared clonotypes between healthy human individuals. Here immunoSEQ multiplex PCR was the method, and the copy in TCRdb shows in-frame clones only, minus some. The sample records a few million clones, around nine tenths being singletons. Sequencing was performed on naive CD4+ T cells sorted from blood. The subset denotes: CD45RA+ positively selected. These receptor sequences come from a man aged 18 to 35 in good health.

V usage is TRBV10-3 and J usage is TRBJ2-7; no reliable D call. Trimming cost V 3 bases and J 6 bases, with 9 bases left between them. The CDR3 has 12 residues. In germline, CDR1 is ENHRY, CDR2 SYGVKD. The CDR3 nucleotides are TGTGCCATCAGTGAAAAGCCCTCCGAGCAGTACTTC. Protein sequence: CAISEKPSEQYF.

The genes are TRBV28 and TRBJ2-7; D is unresolved. Deletions cut 4 bases from V and 3 bases from J, with 13 bases between. CDR3 length: 14 amino acids. Germline values: CDR1 MDHEN, CDR2 SYDVKM. The DNA of the CDR3 is TGTGCCAGCAGTTCCTCCAGTCTCGTCTACGAGCAGTACTTC. It yields the protein CASSSSSLVYEQYF.

The CDR3 loop reads CASRTGGNYGYTF. CDR3 coding DNA: TGTGCCAGCAGGACAGGGGGCAACTATGGCTACACCTTC. The chain combines TRBV6-6 with TRBJ1-2, with 10 nucleotides matching TRBD1. Germline values: CDR1 MNHNY, CDR2 SVGAGI (reference sequence). J was trimmed by 2 bases and V by 6 bases; bases with no gene match: 0. CDR3 size: 13 residues.

V usage is TRBV5-1 and J usage is TRBJ2-2, with D perhaps TRBD2 (6 bases). The germline V gene has CDR1 SGHRS and CDR2 YFSETQ. The germline V and J ends were trimmed by 0 bases and 4 bases, with 13 bases remaining between them. The CDR3 loop spans 16 amino acids. CDR3 residues: CASSLVGGSLTGELFF. CDR3 nucleotide sequence: TGCGCCAGCAGCTTGGTTGGAGGGAGTCTCACCGGGGAGCTGTTTTTT.

The V call is TRBV18, the J call TRBJ1-2; the D is unclear. V lost 0 bases to trimming and J lost 1 base, with 9 bases between them. Germline-derived CDR1 and CDR2 are KGHSH and LQKENI. This CDR3 has 15 amino acids. The CDR3 loop reads CASSPPVGDNYGYTF. As DNA, the CDR3 is TGTGCCAGCTCACCACCAGTTGGCGATAACTATGGCTACACCTTC.

This clone has a handful of counts. The chain couples TRBV4-1 to TRBJ2-1; 7 bases agree with TRBD1. V trimming: 3 bases; J trimming: 8 bases; junction bases outside the gene matches: 16. Germline assignment: CDR1 MGHRA and CDR2 YSYEKL. The CDR3 has 17 amino acids. The CDR3 loop reads CASSQAEMTGFRDEQFF. The CDR3 DNA sequence: TGCGCCAGCAGCCAGGCCGAAATGACAGGGTTTAGAGATGAGCAGTTCTTC.

The V and J genes are TRBV11-2 and TRBJ1-3; D remains unclear. This CDR3 comprises 15 residues. CDR1 and CDR2 from the germline V gene are SGHAT and FQNNGV. Trimming stripped 8 bases from V and 2 bases from J, with 16 bases between. CDR3 loop: CASSSSGEAGNTIYF. In DNA form, the CDR3 reads TGTGCCAGCTCTTCGTCGGGAGAGGCTGGAAACACCATATATTTT.

The rearrangement uses TRBV27 and TRBJ1-6; weak D call: TRBD1 (5 bases). The CDR3 has 14 residues. Between the trimmed V and J ends, which lost 7 bases and 7 bases, there was a span of 14 bases. Germline V gene lookup returns CDR1 MNHEY and CDR2 SMNVEV (reference sequence). The CDR3 loop is CASKEEGWNSPLHF. CDR3 in DNA: TGTGCCAGCAAGGAGGAGGGGTGGAATTCACCCCTCCACTTT.

The V call is TRBV19, the J call TRBJ2-1, with 8 bases aligning to TRBD2. The germline V gene has CDR1 LNHDA and CDR2 SQIVND (reference sequence). This CDR3 contains 14 residues. The V segment lost 7 bases and the J segment 4 bases; nucleotides outside the gene matches: 6. The CDR3 sequence: CASNKVAGYNEQFF. The CDR3, as DNA: TGTGCCAGTAACAAGGTAGCGGGGTACAATGAGCAGTTCTTC.

The chain combines TRBV19 with TRBJ2-2; D not certain. Germline CDR1 is LNHDA and CDR2 is SQIVND (reference sequence). The CDR3 loop spans 12 amino acids. Trimming took off 9 bases at V and 4 bases at J, with 9 bases between the two ends. The CDR3 sequence is CASCSSTGELFF. The CDR3 coding sequence is TGTGCCAGCTGTTCGAGCACCGGGGAGCTGTTTTTT.

The J gene is TRBJ1-2, the V gene TRBV5-1, with unresolved D. V dropped 2 bases and J dropped 1 base, with 9 bases sitting between them. Per germline, CDR1 SGHRS and CDR2 YFSETQ. The CDR3 sequence is 14 residues long. This CDR3 is CASSFGLINYGYTF. Written as DNA, the CDR3 is TGCGCCAGCAGCTTCGGACTGATTAACTATGGCTACACCTTC.

The chain links TRBV5-1 to TRBJ2-2; perhaps TRBD1 as D (6 bases). This CDR3 is 14 amino acids long. Germline V lookup: CDR1 SGHRS, CDR2 YFSETQ. V was shortened by 0 bases and J by 6 bases, with 9 bases between the two germline ends. The CDR3 bases are TGCGCCAGCAGCTTGGCCAGGGGCGCCGGGGAGCTGTTTTTT. Residues: CASSLARGAGELFF.

The CDR3 DNA reads TGTGCCAGCATACCGCCGGGTTCAGCCTCAGCCAATGAGCAGTTCTTC. Translated: CASIPPGSASANEQFF. The V call is TRBV6-6, the J call TRBJ2-1; D gene uncertain. Trimming removed 7 bases at V and 6 bases at J, with 22 bases between. This CDR3 has 16 amino acids. CDR1 is MNHNY and CDR2 is SVGAGI in the germline V gene (reference sequence).

The CDR3 protein is CASSPGFRSYNEQFF. The CDR3 nucleotides read TGTGCCAGCAGCCCTGGATTTCGCTCCTACAATGAGCAGTTCTTC. The chain recombines TRBV5-8 with TRBJ2-1; unclear D gene. From germline, CDR1 is SGHTS and CDR2 YDEGEE. The CDR3 runs 15 residues. The V end lost 4 bases, the J end lost 0 bases, and 11 bases lay between the germline ends.

The chain joins TRBV6-5 to TRBJ2-6, with D possibly being TRBD2 (7 bases). The germline V and J ends were trimmed by 5 bases and 4 bases, with 12 bases remaining between them. The CDR3 has 15 amino acids. CDR1 and CDR2 from the germline V gene are MNHEY and SVGAGI. Here the CDR3 DNA reads TGTGCCAGCAGTCAGGCGGGGGCGGGGGCCAACGTCCTGACTTTC. It encodes CASSQAGAGANVLTF.